The clone carrying this T cell receptor (beta chain) turned up a few times. The V gene's germline CDR1 is MGHDK and CDR2 SYGVNS. V trimming: 3 bases; J trimming: 10 bases; junction bases outside the gene matches: 8. This CDR3 has 15 residues. Individuals who donated were healthy Caucasians from Russia aged about 6 to 90. These data are taken from a study of blood T cells in healthy people across ages. Primed by a sample-barcoded 5' primer and a J-beta primer mix, a second PCR proceeded for 7 to 11 cycles. Each of the samples gave a minimum of 2.5 million paired-end reads that contained CDR3. TCRdb re-called the 5' RACE reads with MiXCR, one entry per CDR3 protein. The sample lists approximately 780,000 distinct CDR3 sequences, under 30% seen once, with 3% in the top ten. The sample also formed part of further work on T cells of mothers and their children. From that report: Donation came from a few healthy Caucasian mothers together with their six children.

The chain is built from TRBV25-1 and TRBJ1-6; 8 positions agree with TRBD1. The sample was blood. This sequence was found in a boy aged 5-17 years in good health. CDR3 region: CASSDPGQGRSPLHF. CDR3 bases: TGTGCCAGCAGTGATCCTGGACAGGGCAGGTCACCCCTCCACTTT.